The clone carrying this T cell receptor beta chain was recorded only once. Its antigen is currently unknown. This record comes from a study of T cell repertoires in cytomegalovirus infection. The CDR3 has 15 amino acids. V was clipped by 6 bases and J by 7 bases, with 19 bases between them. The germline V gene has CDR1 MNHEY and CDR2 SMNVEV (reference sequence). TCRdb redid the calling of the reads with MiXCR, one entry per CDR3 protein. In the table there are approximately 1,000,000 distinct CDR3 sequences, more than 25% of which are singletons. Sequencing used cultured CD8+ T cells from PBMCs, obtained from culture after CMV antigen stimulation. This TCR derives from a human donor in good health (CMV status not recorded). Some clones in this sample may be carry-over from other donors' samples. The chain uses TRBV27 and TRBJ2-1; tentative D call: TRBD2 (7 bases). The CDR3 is CASRPIGGGKNEQFF. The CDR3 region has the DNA TGTGCCAGCAGGCCGATAGGCGGGGGCAAGAATGAGCAGTTCTTC.